This T cell receptor beta chain emerged from a study of cytomegalovirus exposure and HLA in healthy donors. Overall study findings and caveats: A later analysis linked a missense DCLRE1C variant to TCR beta V- and J-gene trimming. The authors enumerated over 150 TCR beta chains as linked to cytomegalovirus. In an earlier analysis, productive rearrangement rates for most beta V segments clustered near 90% or 30%.

Comments on this clone: The antigen is undetermined.

The PCR employed 60 Vbeta primers together with 13 Jbeta primers. Using immunoSEQ multiplex PCR, the repertoire was profiled, and TCRdb retains in-frame clones only, with some absent. The sample comprises over 65,000 clones, 60% to 80% of which are singletons, and 2.2% rests with the top ten. Participants comprised healthy donors of bone marrow. The V segment lost 5 bases and the J segment 4 bases; nucleotides outside the gene matches: 9. Germline CDR1 MNHEY, CDR2 SVGAGI. This CDR3 is 15 amino acids long. The chain joins TRBV6-5 to TRBJ2-3; 7 positions match TRBD1. The material sequenced was PBMCs. This receptor was obtained from a man aged 40-49 years in good health and CMV-seronegative. This chain's CDR3 is CASSTQGDVSDTQYF. The CDR3 DNA sequence: TGTGCCAGCAGTACCCAGGGGGACGTTTCAGATACGCAGTATTTT.